Following are 21 T cell receptor beta chains from one sample sequenced in a study of cytomegalovirus exposure and HLA in healthy donors. PCR used 60 Vbeta primers and 13 Jbeta primers. This table comes from immunoSEQ multiplex PCR, and its TCRdb copy is limited to in-frame clones, with some not included. The sample lists 100,000 to 150,000 clones, 60% to 75% occurring once. Sequenced: PBMCs. The receptors come from a woman aged 45 to 65 in good health and CMV-seropositive.

This chain connects TRBV10-3 to TRBJ2-1; 14 bases match TRBD2. CDR3 size: 16 residues. Germline V CDR1 and CDR2: ENHRY, SYGVKD. The V and J ends lost 0 bases and 12 bases, in that order; junction bases with no gene match: 7. CDR3 residues: CAISESRLAGGHGQFF. Written as DNA, the CDR3 is TGTGCCATCAGTGAGTCCCGACTAGCGGGGGGGCATGGGCAGTTCTTC.

The chain has TRBV7-2 and TRBJ2-1; TRBD2 aligns across 8 bases. The V gene end was trimmed by 8 bases and the J gene end by 5 bases; junction bases not matched to a gene: 8. This CDR3 contains 14 residues. Germline V gives CDR1 SGHTA, CDR2 FQGNSA. CDR3 sequence (DNA): TGTGCCAGCCGGGGGGGAGGGGGGGACAATGAGCAGTTCTTC. Amino acid sequence: CASRGGGGDNEQFF.

The chain recombines TRBV9 with TRBJ2-3; 11 bases fit TRBD2. Germline V gives CDR1 SGDLS, CDR2 YYNGEE. With V trimmed by 3 bases and J by 2 bases, 11 bases remained unmatched. The CDR3 spans 18 residues. This CDR3 reads CASSADLTSGGLTDTQYF. CDR3 DNA sequence: TGTGCCAGCAGCGCCGACCTTACTAGCGGGGGCCTCACAGATACGCAGTATTTT.

The chain combines TRBV5-5 with TRBJ1-5, with a weak D call TRBD1 (6 bases). Germline loops: CDR1 SGHKS, CDR2 YYEKEE (reference sequence). This CDR3 is built from 14 residues. V dropped 0 bases and J dropped 5 bases, with 9 bases sitting between them. This chain's CDR3 is CASSLARGDQPQHF. CDR3 DNA sequence: TGTGCCAGCAGCTTGGCCAGGGGCGATCAGCCCCAGCATTTT.

This clone was detected once. This sequence joins TRBV5-1 and TRBJ2-7; TRBD1 agrees at 9 bases. In germline, CDR1 is SGHRS, CDR2 YFSETQ. The CDR3 consists of 16 residues. Trimming removed 4 bases from V and 0 bases from J; junction bases left unmatched: 8. In nucleotides, the CDR3 is TGCGCCAGCAGCCTAGGACAGGGGTCCAGCTCCTACGAGCAGTACTTC. Protein: CASSLGQGSSSYEQYF.

The count of this clone is one. V and J are TRBV11-2 and TRBJ2-3; a weak D match, TRBD2 (6 bases). CDR1 and CDR2 (germline): SGHAT, FQNNGV. V was shortened by 1 base and J by 0 bases, with 17 bases between the two germline ends. The CDR3 length is 18 residues. In DNA form, the CDR3 reads TGTGCCAGCAGCTTAGTGGGACTCCAACTTATGAGCACAGATACGCAGTATTTT. Translating gives CASSLVGLQLMSTDTQYF. The full variable domain, its missing parts supplied by reference TRBV11-2 and TRBJ2-3, is EAGVAQSPRYKIIEKRQSVAFWCNPISGHATLYWYQQILGQGPKLLIQFQNNGVVDDSQLPKDRFSAERLKGVDSTLKIQPAKLEDSAVYLCASSLVGLQLMSTDTQYFGPGTRLTVL.

This chain joins TRBV2 and TRBJ1-1; tentative D call: TRBD1 (6 bases). The CDR3 loop spans 15 amino acids. Germline assignment: CDR1 SNHLY and CDR2 FYNNEI. Between the trimmed V and J ends, which lost 8 bases and 0 bases, there was a span of 16 bases. This CDR3 reads CASRARQVLNTEAFF. Written as DNA, the CDR3 is TGTGCCAGCCGTGCGCGACAGGTTTTGAACACTGAAGCTTTCTTT.

Concerning this clone itself: One end of the junction is discordant with germline, which a read error may explain. This chain connects TRBV2 to TRBJ1-2, with TRBD1 matching over 7 bases. Looked up from germline, CDR1 is SNHLY and CDR2 is FYNNEI. This CDR3 comprises 14 residues. Here the CDR3 reads CASREMGQTYDYTF. For the CDR3, the DNA is TGTGCCAGCAGGGAAATGGGACAGACCTATGACTACACCTTC.

The chain recombines TRBV7-9 with TRBJ2-5; D is perhaps TRBD1 (6 bases). Germline lookup yields CDR1 SEHNR and CDR2 FQNEAQ (reference sequence). Trimming left V 5 bases short and J 4 bases short, with 17 bases between. This CDR3 comprises 15 residues. Written as DNA, the CDR3 is TGTGCCAGCAGCGCTGGTGTGCAGGGGCGAGAGACCCAGTACTTC. This codes for CASSAGVQGRETQYF.

The chain is built from TRBV11-1 and TRBJ2-3; a weak D match, TRBD2 (6 bases). V was trimmed by 4 bases and J by 3 bases, leaving 14 bases between them. Per the germline V gene, CDR1 is SGHAT and CDR2 is FQDESV (reference sequence). The CDR3 has 15 amino acids. This CDR3 is CASSSGPAGTDTQYF. The CDR3 DNA reads as TGTGCCAGCAGCTCGGGTCCGGCGGGAACAGATACGCAGTATTTT.

The CDR3 is CASSLGPSYEQYF. The CDR3 region has the DNA TGTGCCAGCTCCCTGGGCCCCTCCTACGAGCAGTACTTC. The chain employs TRBV11-3 and TRBJ2-7; D is undetermined. The CDR3 contains 13 residues. From germline, CDR1 is SGHNT and CDR2 YENEEA. Trimming cost V 8 bases and J 0 bases, with 11 bases left between them.

The chain links TRBV7-2 to TRBJ2-7; 8 nucleotides line up with TRBD1. The CDR3 contains 14 residues. CDR1 and CDR2 from the germline V gene are SGHTA and FQGNSA. The V segment lost 0 bases and the J segment 7 bases; nucleotides outside the gene matches: 5. CDR3 nucleotides: TGTGCCAGCAGCTTAGCGACAGGGGCGTGGGAGCAGTACTTC. This codes for CASSLATGAWEQYF.

The chain couples TRBV5-1 to TRBJ1-4, with a weak D call TRBD1 (5 bases). V dropped 7 bases and J dropped 10 bases, with 23 bases sitting between them. Germline V lookup: CDR1 SGHRS, CDR2 YFSETQ. The CDR3 length is 15 residues. CDR3 loop: CASAEEGTPAGKLFF. The CDR3 bases are TGCGCCAGCGCCGAGGAGGGGACCCCTGCCGGAAAACTGTTTTTT.

The chain carries TRBV5-8 and TRBJ1-1; 7 bases are shared with TRBD1. The CDR3 extends over 16 amino acids. The germline CDR1 and CDR2 sequences are SGHTS and YDEGEE. The J segment lost 1 base and the V segment lost 0 bases, leaving 6 bases of the junction unmatched. The CDR3 reads CASSLGGGFGNTEAFF. Written as DNA, the CDR3 is TGTGCCAGCAGCTTGGGAGGGGGCTTCGGGAACACTGAAGCTTTCTTT.

The CDR3 loop is CSGDRGYGYTF. The CDR3 DNA is TGCAGTGGGGACAGGGGCTATGGCTACACCTTC. This chain uses TRBV20-1 with TRBJ1-2; 10 nucleotides match TRBD1. The CDR3 is 11 residues long. The V gene's germline CDR1 is DFQATT and CDR2 SNEGSKA (reference sequence). J was trimmed by 4 bases and V by 7 bases; bases with no gene match: 0.

J is TRBJ1-2 and V is TRBV7-2, with TRBD1 matching 10 bases. The CDR3 loop spans 14 amino acids. Germline CDR1 and CDR2: SGHTA and FQGNSA. J gave up 6 bases and V 5 bases, and 6 bases lay outside the gene matches. The CDR3 reads CASSLRGTGDGYTF. In nucleotides, the CDR3 is TGTGCCAGCAGCCTCCGCGGGACAGGGGATGGCTACACCTTC.

This chain uses TRBV9 with TRBJ2-3; D perhaps matches TRBD2 (7 bases). Trimming pared 4 bases from V and 1 base from J, leaving 13 bases between. Germline V lookup: CDR1 SGDLS, CDR2 YYNGEE. The CDR3 loop spans 15 amino acids. CDR3 sequence: CASSSRGAGTDTQYF. The CDR3 coding sequence is TGTGCCAGCAGCAGCCGGGGGGCGGGCACAGATACGCAGTATTTT.

The chain links TRBV15 to TRBJ2-3; 12 bases are shared with TRBD2. Germline lookup yields CDR1 LNHNV and CDR2 YYDKDF (reference sequence). The CDR3 sequence is 19 residues long. The trim removed 0 bases at V and 2 bases at J, leaving 9 bases unmatched. CDR3 nucleotide sequence: TGTGCCACCAGCAGAGATCGTATAACTAGCGGGGGGAACACAGATACGCAGTATTTT. It translates to CATSRDRITSGGNTDTQYF.

The J gene is TRBJ2-7, the V gene TRBV4-3, with a possible D match to TRBD1 (7 bases). Trimming cost V 0 bases and J 3 bases, with 12 bases left between them. Germline values: CDR1 LGHNA, CDR2 YSLEER. The CDR3 is 15 amino acids. CDR3 nucleotides: TGCGCCAGCAGCCAAGAGCGGGACAGCGACTACGAGCAGTACTTC. This encodes CASSQERDSDYEQYF.

This chain uses TRBV30 with TRBJ1-2, with TRBD1 matching 7 bases. With 5 bases clipped from V and 7 bases from J, the junction kept 10 bases outside the gene matches. The CDR3 is 13 residues long. CDR1 and CDR2 (germline): GTSNPN, SVGIG (reference sequence). CDR3 bases: TGTGCCTGGTCCGGGACAGTGATTGGTGGCTACACCTTC. Translation: CAWSGTVIGGYTF. Together with reference TRBV30 and TRBJ1-2, the CDR3 gives the full variable domain: SQTIHQWPATLVQPVGSPLSLECTVEGTSNPNLYWYRQAAGRGLQLLFYSVGIGQISSEVPQNLSASRPQDRQFILSSKKLLLSDSGFYLCAWSGTVIGGYTFGSGTRLTVV.

The J gene is TRBJ1-2, the V gene TRBV7-2; D is perhaps TRBD1 (5 bases). The CDR3 length is 14 residues. Germline values: CDR1 SGHTA, CDR2 FQGNSA. V was shortened by 1 base and J by 3 bases, with 9 bases between the two germline ends. The CDR3 DNA reads TGTGCCAGCAGCTTAGGGGGACTACACTATGGCTACACCTTC. Translating gives CASSLGGLHYGYTF.